The source of this T cell receptor (beta chain) is a study of lymphopenia after photon versus proton radiotherapy. Study-level points and caveats: Relative stability marked proton patients; photon patients lost diversity and naive cells. Post-nadir diversity loss with photons came from oligoclonal expansion, particularly CD8+ Temra cells. Larger post-nadir TCR diversity loss correlated inversely with survival in deceased patients.

On this clone: Antigen specificity is unknown.

TCRdb keeps only in-frame clones here, not all; method: immunoSEQ multiplex PCR. The top ten hold about 13% of the sample, which has approximately 70,000 clones, about nine tenths seen once. V shed 6 bases and J shed 3 bases, with 21 bases lying between them. The CDR3 has 16 amino acids. Germline V gene sequence: CDR1 MNHNS, CDR2 SASEGT. The V gene is TRBV6-1, the J gene TRBJ2-7, with D unresolved. The specimen comprised peripheral blood, sampled from a patient treated with proton-based radiotherapy. The receptor's source is an elderly man with esophageal cancer. The CDR3 coding sequence is TGTGCCAGCAGCGAAAGGACGGCAAACCCCTTCTACGAGCAGTACTTC. Protein sequence: CASSERTANPFYEQYF.